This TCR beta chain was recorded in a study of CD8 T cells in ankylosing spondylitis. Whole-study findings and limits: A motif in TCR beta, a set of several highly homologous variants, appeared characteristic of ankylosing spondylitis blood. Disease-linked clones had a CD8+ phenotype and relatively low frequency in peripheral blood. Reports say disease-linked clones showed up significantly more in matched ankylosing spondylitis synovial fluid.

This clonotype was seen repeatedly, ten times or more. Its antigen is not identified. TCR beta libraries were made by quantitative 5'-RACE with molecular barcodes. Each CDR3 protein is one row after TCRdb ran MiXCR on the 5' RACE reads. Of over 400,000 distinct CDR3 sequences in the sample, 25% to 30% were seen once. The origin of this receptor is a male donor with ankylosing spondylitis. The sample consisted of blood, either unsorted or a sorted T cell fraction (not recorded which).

CDR3 sequence: CASSNLGPWMNEQFF. The CDR3, as DNA: TGTGCCAGCAGCAATCTGGGGCCGTGGATGAATGAGCAGTTCTTC. V usage is TRBV5-6 and J usage is TRBJ2-1, with a tentative D call TRBD1 (5 bases). This CDR3 comprises 15 residues. Per germline, CDR1 SGHDT and CDR2 YYEEEE. V was clipped by 4 bases and J by 7 bases, with 18 bases between them.